The rows below give T cell receptor beta chains drawn from one sample of a study of cytomegalovirus exposure and HLA in healthy donors. Clones were sequenced by immunoSEQ multiplex PCR, and TCRdb holds only the in-frame ones, with some missing. The sample carries approximately 280,000 clones, more than 75% recorded once. Sequencing was carried out using PBMCs. These TCRs come from a woman in her late teens or twenties in good health and CMV-seronegative. The CDR3 runs from the conserved cysteine through the conserved F or W. D genes are given only for firm matches. The size field is filled for only some rows; it gives once, few, many or a size class.

j_call: TRBJ1-2
v_call: TRBV19
d_call: .
clone_size: .
cdr3_aa: CASSLGGGGGYTF
cdr3_nt: TGTGCCAGTAGTCTCGGGGGAGGAGGTGGCTACACCTTC

j_call: TRBJ2-5
v_call: TRBV13
d_call: TRBD2
clone_size: once
cdr3_aa: CASSPTSGSRMETQYF
cdr3_nt: TGTGCCAGCAGCCCAACTAGCGGGAGTCGTATGGAGACCCAGTACTTC

j_call: TRBJ1-5
v_call: TRBV18
d_call: TRBD1
clone_size: .
cdr3_aa: CASSSGGLSNQPQHF
cdr3_nt: TGTGCCAGCTCCTCAGGGGGGTTGAGCAATCAGCCCCAGCATTTT

j_call: TRBJ2-1
v_call: TRBV27
d_call: .
clone_size: .
cdr3_aa: CASAKGLFSDEQFF
cdr3_nt: TGTGCCAGCGCCAAAGGACTATTCTCGGATGAGCAGTTCTTC

j_call: TRBJ2-1
v_call: TRBV5-6
d_call: .
clone_size: .
cdr3_aa: CASSLAGTFEQFF
cdr3_nt: TGTGCCAGCAGCTTGGCAGGAACATTTGAGCAGTTCTTC

j_call: TRBJ2-2
v_call: TRBV5-1
d_call: TRBD1
clone_size: .
cdr3_aa: CASSLQGGEAGELFF
cdr3_nt: TGCGCCAGCAGCTTACAGGGGGGTGAGGCCGGGGAGCTGTTTTTT

j_call: TRBJ2-1
v_call: TRBV7-6
d_call: .
clone_size: .
cdr3_aa: CASSLAGIDSEEQFF
cdr3_nt: TGTGCCAGCAGCCTCGCCGGGATTGATTCGGAGGAGCAGTTCTTC

j_call: TRBJ1-1
v_call: TRBV29-1
d_call: TRBD1
clone_size: .
cdr3_aa: CSVDLGGWDTEAFF
cdr3_nt: TGCAGCGTTGATTTAGGGGGCTGGGACACTGAAGCTTTCTTT

j_call: TRBJ2-7
v_call: TRBV28
d_call: .
clone_size: .
cdr3_aa: CASSLTEYYEQYF
cdr3_nt: TGTGCCAGCAGTCTGACAGAGTACTACGAGCAGTACTTC

j_call: TRBJ1-4
v_call: TRBV7-6
d_call: .
clone_size: .
cdr3_aa: CASSQDAAGRTNEKLFF
cdr3_nt: TGTGCCAGCAGCCAAGACGCCGCCGGGAGAACTAATGAAAAACTGTTTTTT

j_call: TRBJ2-5
v_call: TRBV5-6
d_call: .
clone_size: .
cdr3_aa: CASSSLGGETQYF
cdr3_nt: TGTGCCAGCAGCAGCCTAGGGGGAGAGACCCAGTACTTC

j_call: TRBJ1-1
v_call: TRBV6-1
d_call: .
clone_size: .
cdr3_aa: CASREMNTEAFF
cdr3_nt: TGTGCCAGCAGGGAGATGAACACTGAAGCTTTCTTT

j_call: TRBJ1-1
v_call: TRBV5-8
d_call: TRBD1
clone_size: .
cdr3_aa: CASSSTGTGVSVFF
cdr3_nt: TGTGCCAGCAGCTCTACCGGGACAGGGGTTTCTGTATTCTTT

j_call: TRBJ2-5
v_call: TRBV4-3
d_call: TRBD2
clone_size: .
cdr3_aa: CASSQDGGRAETQYF
cdr3_nt: TGCGCCAGCAGCCAAGATGGCGGGAGGGCGGAGACCCAGTACTTC

j_call: TRBJ1-5
v_call: TRBV6-1
d_call: .
clone_size: .
cdr3_aa: CATNRGNQPQHF
cdr3_nt: TGTGCCACAAACCGGGGCAATCAGCCCCAGCATTTT

j_call: TRBJ2-2
v_call: TRBV5-1
d_call: TRBD1
clone_size: few
cdr3_aa: CASGTTGALAGELFF
cdr3_nt: TGCGCCAGCGGTACGACAGGGGCGTTGGCCGGGGAGCTGTTTTTT

j_call: TRBJ1-5
v_call: TRBV19
d_call: .
clone_size: .
cdr3_aa: CASTREVGNQPQHF
cdr3_nt: TGTGCCAGTACTCGGGAGGTGGGCAATCAGCCCCAGCATTTT

j_call: TRBJ1-5
v_call: TRBV28
d_call: TRBD1
clone_size: .
cdr3_aa: CASGVVQGSNQPQHF
cdr3_nt: TGTGCCAGCGGGGTCGTACAGGGGTCCAATCAGCCCCAGCATTTT

j_call: TRBJ1-1
v_call: TRBV27
d_call: .
clone_size: .
cdr3_aa: CASSFQAQNTEAFF
cdr3_nt: TGTGCCAGCTCCTTCCAGGCGCAGAACACTGAAGCTTTCTTT

j_call: TRBJ2-7
v_call: TRBV2
d_call: TRBD2
clone_size: .
cdr3_aa: CASREAGGPYEQYF
cdr3_nt: TGTGCCAGCAGAGAAGCGGGAGGGCCCTACGAGCAGTACTTC

j_call: TRBJ2-3
v_call: TRBV7-6
d_call: TRBD2
clone_size: once
cdr3_aa: CASSGRAGDTQYF
cdr3_nt: TGTGCCAGTAGCGGGAGGGCCGGAGATACGCAGTATTTT

j_call: TRBJ2-3
v_call: TRBV9
d_call: .
clone_size: .
cdr3_aa: CASSPATGWGTDTQYF
cdr3_nt: TGTGCCAGCAGCCCCGCGACAGGTTGGGGCACAGATACGCAGTATTTT

j_call: TRBJ1-2
v_call: TRBV19
d_call: TRBD1
clone_size: .
cdr3_aa: CASSTDRGSYGYTF
cdr3_nt: TGTGCCAGTAGTACGGACAGGGGATCCTATGGCTACACCTTC

j_call: TRBJ2-3
v_call: TRBV27
d_call: .
clone_size: .
cdr3_aa: CASSFLGFGTDTQYF
cdr3_nt: TGTGCCAGCAGTTTCCTCGGGTTTGGCACAGATACGCAGTATTTT

j_call: TRBJ1-1
v_call: TRBV28
d_call: .
clone_size: .
cdr3_aa: CASSLSRRTEAFF
cdr3_nt: TGTGCCAGCAGTTTATCCCGCAGAACTGAAGCTTTCTTT

j_call: TRBJ2-3
v_call: TRBV4-3
d_call: TRBD1
clone_size: .
cdr3_aa: CASSQDRQGARNTQYF
cdr3_nt: TGCGCCAGCAGCCAAGATAGGCAGGGGGCGCGAAATACGCAGTATTTT

j_call: TRBJ2-1
v_call: TRBV6-5
d_call: TRBD2
clone_size: .
cdr3_aa: CASSYSPSGYNEQFF
cdr3_nt: TGTGCCAGCAGTTACTCGCCTAGCGGTTACAATGAGCAGTTCTTC